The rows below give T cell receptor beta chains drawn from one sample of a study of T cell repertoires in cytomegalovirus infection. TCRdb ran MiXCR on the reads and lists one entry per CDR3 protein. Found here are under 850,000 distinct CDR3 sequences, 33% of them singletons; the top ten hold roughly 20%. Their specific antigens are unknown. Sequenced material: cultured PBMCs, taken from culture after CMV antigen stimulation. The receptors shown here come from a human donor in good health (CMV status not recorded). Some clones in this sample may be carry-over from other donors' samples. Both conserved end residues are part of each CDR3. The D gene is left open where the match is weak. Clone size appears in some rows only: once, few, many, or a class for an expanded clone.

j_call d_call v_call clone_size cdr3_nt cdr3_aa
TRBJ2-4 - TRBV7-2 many TGTGCCAGCAGCTTAGATCTCGAAAACATTCAGTACTTC CASSLDLENIQYF
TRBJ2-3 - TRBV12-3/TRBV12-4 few TGTGCCAGCCAGTGGGGGCGGGGCGCAGATACGCAGTATTTT CASQWGRGADTQYF
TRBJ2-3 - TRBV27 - TGTGCCAGCAGTTTATCTGACACTATGGGGGATACGCAGTATTTT CASSLSDTMGDTQYF
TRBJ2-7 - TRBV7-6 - TGTGCCAGCAGCTTAGGGACGACAGGCTCCTACGAGCAGTACTTC CASSLGTTGSYEQYF
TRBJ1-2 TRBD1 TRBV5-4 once TGTGCCAGCAGCCCCGGACAGGGGGCTTCTGGCTATGGCTACACCTTC CASSPGQGASGYGYTF
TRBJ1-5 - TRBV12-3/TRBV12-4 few TGTGCCAGCAGCTGGGGGGCTTTCGAGTGGCCCCAGCATTTT CASSWGAFEWPQHF
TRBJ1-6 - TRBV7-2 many TGTGCCAGCAGCCCCAGGGTCTATAATTCACCCCTCCACTTT CASSPRVYNSPLHF
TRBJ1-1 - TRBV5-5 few TGTGCCAGCAGCACCGGGCCGGACGACACTGAAGCTTTCTTT CASSTGPDDTEAFF
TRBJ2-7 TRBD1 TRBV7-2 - TGTGCCAGCAGCCCAAGGGGGCAGGCCCCCTACGAGCAGTACTTC CASSPRGQAPYEQYF
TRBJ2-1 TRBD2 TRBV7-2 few TGTGCCAGCAACTGGGGGGGCCGGCGGGGGGATTCCAATGAGCAGTTCTTC CASNWGGRRGDSNEQFF
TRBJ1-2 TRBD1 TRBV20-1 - TGCAGTGCTAGAACGCTTGACAGGGGGTCCTATGGCTACACCTTC CSARTLDRGSYGYTF
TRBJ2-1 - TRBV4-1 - TGCGCCAGCAGCCAAGGAGGGCTAGAGCAGTTCTTC CASSQGGLEQFF
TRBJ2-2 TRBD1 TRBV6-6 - TGTGCCAGCAGGCCGGACAGGGGGTACGCCGGGGAGCTGTTTTTT CASRPDRGYAGELFF
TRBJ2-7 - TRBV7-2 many TGTGCCAGCAGCTTAAACTATAGACTCAGCTCCTACGAGCAGTACTTC CASSLNYRLSSYEQYF
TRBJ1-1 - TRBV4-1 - TGCGCCAGCAGCCAAGAGAGGGGTACAGGGATCATCACTGAAGCTTTCTTT CASSQERGTGIITEAFF
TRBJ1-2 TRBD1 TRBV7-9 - TGTGCCAGCAGCTTAGCGAGCGTAGGGGGCAAGGATGGCTACACCTTC CASSLASVGGKDGYTF
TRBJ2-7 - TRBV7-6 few TGTGCCAGCAGCTTGGAGGGATGGGGCTTCGAGCAGTACTTC CASSLEGWGFEQYF
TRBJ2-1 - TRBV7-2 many TGTGCCAGCAGCTTAGCGGGCCACAATGAGCAGTTCTTC CASSLAGHNEQFF
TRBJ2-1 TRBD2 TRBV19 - TGTGCCAGTACCAGGACTAGCGGGGGCTACAATGAGCAGTTCTTC CASTRTSGGYNEQFF
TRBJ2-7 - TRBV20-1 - TGCAGTGCGGAGGATTCGGGGAGGAGCTCCTACGAGCAGTACTTC CSAEDSGRSSYEQYF
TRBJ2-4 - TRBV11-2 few TGTGCCAGCAGCTTAGACGGGGGACTTTTGGAGTACTTC CASSLDGGLLEYF
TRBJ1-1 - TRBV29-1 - TGCAGCGTATCCAGGGGATACACTGAAGCTTTCTTT CSVSRGYTEAFF
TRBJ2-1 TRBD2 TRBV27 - TGTGCCAGCAAATTTAGCGGGAGGGCCGACAATGAGCAGTTCTTC CASKFSGRADNEQFF
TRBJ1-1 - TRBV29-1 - TGCAGCGTTGAATGGGGCACAGAAGCTTTCTTT CSVEWGTEAFF
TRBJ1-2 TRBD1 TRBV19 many TGTGCCAGTAGTGTTGGGACAGCCTATGGCTACACCTTC CASSVGTAYGYTF
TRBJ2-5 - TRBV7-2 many TGTGCCAGCAGCCGTAAGTGGGGGCACCAACAAGAGACCCAGTACTTC CASSRKWGHQQETQYF
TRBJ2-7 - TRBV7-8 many TGTGCCAGCAGCCTTAGTGCAGGCCAAATATACGAGCAGTACTTC CASSLSAGQIYEQYF
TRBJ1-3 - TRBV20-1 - TGCAGTGCCAGGGAGAAGACCTTCTCTGGAAACACCATATATTTT CSAREKTFSGNTIYF
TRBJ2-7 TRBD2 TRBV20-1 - TGCAGTGCTAGAGCCAGGCGGGGACTAGCGGGGGGGCCCGAGCAGTACTTC CSARARRGLAGGPEQYF
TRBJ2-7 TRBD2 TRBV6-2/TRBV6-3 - TGTGCCAGCAGTTACGAGACTTGGGAGGGCCGCTCCTACGAGCAGTACTTC CASSYETWEGRSYEQYF
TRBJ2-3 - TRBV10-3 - TGTGCCATCAGTGAGAGCGTGAGAACAGATACGCAGTATTTT CAISESVRTDTQYF
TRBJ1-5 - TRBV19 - TGTGCCAGTAGTGGCAGGATTAGCAATCAGCCCCAGCATTTT CASSGRISNQPQHF
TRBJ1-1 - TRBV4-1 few TGCGCCAGCAGCCAAGCGGAGGGAGGGAACACTGAAGCTTTCTTT CASSQAEGGNTEAFF
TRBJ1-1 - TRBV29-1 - TGCAGCGTTGAAGTCGAAGGGGGGAGTACTGAAGCTTTCTTT CSVEVEGGSTEAFF
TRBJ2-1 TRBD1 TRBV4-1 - TGCGCCAGCAGCGGTCGGGACAGCGACAATGAGCAGTTCTTC CASSGRDSDNEQFF
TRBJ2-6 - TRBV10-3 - TGTGCCATCAGTGAGTCGTCAGGGTTAGGCTCTGGGGCCAACGTCCTGACTTTC CAISESSGLGSGANVLTF
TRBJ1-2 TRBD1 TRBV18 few TGTGCCAGCTCACCGGGTCCAGGGGGGAACTATGGCTACACCTTC CASSPGPGGNYGYTF
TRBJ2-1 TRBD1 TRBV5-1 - TGCGCCAGCAGCTTTGAGGGACAGGGCTATGGTGAGCAGTTCTTC CASSFEGQGYGEQFF
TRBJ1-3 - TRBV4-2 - TGTGCCAGCAGCCAAGAGTGGAGCTCTGGAAACACCATATATTTT CASSQEWSSGNTIYF
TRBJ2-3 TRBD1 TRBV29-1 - TGCAGCGTCGCAACCCTCGACAGGGTACGCACAGATACGCAGTATTTT CSVATLDRVRTDTQYF
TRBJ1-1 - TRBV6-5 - TGTGCCAGCAGTTCTCCAGGGATTGTCACTGAAGCTTTCTTT CASSSPGIVTEAFF
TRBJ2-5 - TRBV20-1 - TGCAGTGCTAGAGATCGGATTGGCGTGGAGACCCAGTACTTC CSARDRIGVETQYF
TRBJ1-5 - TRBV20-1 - TGCAGTGCGTTTGACAGTACGGATCAGCCCCAGCATTTT CSAFDSTDQPQHF
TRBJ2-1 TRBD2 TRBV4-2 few TGTGCCAGCAGCCAGTTAGCGGGGGGGAGCTATGAGCAGTTCTTC CASSQLAGGSYEQFF
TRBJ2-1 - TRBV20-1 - TGCAGTGCTGGGAAGGCGGAGGGGTCCTACAATGAGCAGTTCTTC CSAGKAEGSYNEQFF
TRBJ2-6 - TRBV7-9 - TGTGCCATCTTACAAAAGGGGGGTCGAAGTGGGGCCAACGTCCTGACTTTC CAILQKGGRSGANVLTF
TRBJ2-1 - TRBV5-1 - TGCGCCAGCAGCTTGGAGGTATCCCCATACAATGAGCAGTTCTTC CASSLEVSPYNEQFF
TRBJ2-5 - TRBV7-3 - TGTGCCAGCAGCGAATTGGACACACAAGAGACCCAGTACTTC CASSELDTQETQYF
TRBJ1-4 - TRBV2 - TGTGCCAGCAGTGAAGTCGACGGGGGTGAAAAACTGTTTTTT CASSEVDGGEKLFF
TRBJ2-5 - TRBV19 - TGTGCCAGTAGCACTTTAGACGGGAGATCCCAGTACTTC CASSTLDGRSQYF
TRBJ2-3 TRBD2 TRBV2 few TGTGCCAGCAGTCGGGAACGGGGGGGTAATACAGATACGCAGTATTTT CASSRERGGNTDTQYF
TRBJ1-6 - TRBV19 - TGTGCCAGTAGTCAGACGTGGGCAGGTAATTCACCCCTCCACTTT CASSQTWAGNSPLHF
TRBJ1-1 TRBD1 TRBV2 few TGTGCCAGCACCAGGGACAGGTCAATGAACACTGAAGCTTTCTTT CASTRDRSMNTEAFF